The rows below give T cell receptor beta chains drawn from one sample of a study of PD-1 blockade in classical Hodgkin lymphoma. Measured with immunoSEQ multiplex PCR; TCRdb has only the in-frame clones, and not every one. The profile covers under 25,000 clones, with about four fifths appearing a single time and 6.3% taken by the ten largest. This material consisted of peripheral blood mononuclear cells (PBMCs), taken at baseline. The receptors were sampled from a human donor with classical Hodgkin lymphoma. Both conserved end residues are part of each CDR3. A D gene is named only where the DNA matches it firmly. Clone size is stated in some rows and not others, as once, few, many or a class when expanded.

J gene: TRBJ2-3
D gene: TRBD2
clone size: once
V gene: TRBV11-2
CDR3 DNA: TGTGCCAGCAGCTTCCTTAGCGGGGGCCTCGGGGATACGCAGTATTTT
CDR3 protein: CASSFLSGGLGDTQYF

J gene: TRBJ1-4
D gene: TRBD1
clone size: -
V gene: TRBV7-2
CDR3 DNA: TGTGCCAGCAGCTTCAGACGAGACAGGGGTGAAAAACTGTTTTTT
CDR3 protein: CASSFRRDRGEKLFF

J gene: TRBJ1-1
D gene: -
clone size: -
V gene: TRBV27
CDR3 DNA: TGTGCCAGCAGTCCTTCAGCGGGTGACTCAAACACTGAAGCTTTCTTT
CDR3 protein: CASSPSAGDSNTEAFF

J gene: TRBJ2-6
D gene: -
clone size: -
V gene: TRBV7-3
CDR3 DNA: TGTGCCAGCAGCTTAGAGGGGCCCTCTGGGGCCAACGTCCTGACTTTC
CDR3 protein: CASSLEGPSGANVLTF

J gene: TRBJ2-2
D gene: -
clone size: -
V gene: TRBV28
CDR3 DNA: TGTGCCAGCAGTCCTCGAACCGGGACATTTAACACCGGGGAGCTGTTTTTT
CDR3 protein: CASSPRTGTFNTGELFF

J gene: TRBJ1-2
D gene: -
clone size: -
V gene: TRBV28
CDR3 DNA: TGTGCCAGCAGTTTGATGGGAAACCTGGATGTTTACACCTTC
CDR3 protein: CASSLMGNLDVYTF

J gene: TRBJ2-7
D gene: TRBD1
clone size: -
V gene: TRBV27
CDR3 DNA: TGTGCCAGCAGTCCCTATCCGGGACAGGGGGCCGGGGAGCAGTACTTC
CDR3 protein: CASSPYPGQGAGEQYF

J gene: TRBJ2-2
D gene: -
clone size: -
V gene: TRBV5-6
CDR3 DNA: TGTGCCAGCAGCTCCGGGACCCAGACCGGGGAGCTGTTTTTT
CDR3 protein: CASSSGTQTGELFF

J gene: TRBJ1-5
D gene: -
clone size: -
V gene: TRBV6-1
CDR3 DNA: TGTGCCAGCAGTGAGTCTGGGAATAGCAATCAGCCCCAGCATTTT
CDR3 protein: CASSESGNSNQPQHF

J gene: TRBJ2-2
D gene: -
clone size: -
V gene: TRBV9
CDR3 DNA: TGTGCCAGCAGCGTAAGGACAGACACCGGGGAGCTGTTTTTT
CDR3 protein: CASSVRTDTGELFF

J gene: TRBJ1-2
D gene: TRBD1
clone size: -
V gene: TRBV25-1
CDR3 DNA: TGTGCCAGCAGTGACCCCGGGACAGGGGGCGCCAATGGCTACACCTTC
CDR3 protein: CASSDPGTGGANGYTF

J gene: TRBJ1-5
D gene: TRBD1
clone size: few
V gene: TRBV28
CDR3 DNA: TGTGCCAGCAGAGAGACAGGGGGTCAGCCCCAGCATTTT
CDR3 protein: CASRETGGQPQHF

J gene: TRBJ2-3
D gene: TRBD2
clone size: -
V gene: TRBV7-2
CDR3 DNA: TGTGCCAGCAGCTCCATAGCGGGGGGCCGTCTAGATACGCAGTATTTT
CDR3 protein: CASSSIAGGRLDTQYF

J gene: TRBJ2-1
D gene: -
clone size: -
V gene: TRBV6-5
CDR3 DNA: TGTGCCAGCAGTTTTGACAGGGCCGGGGGGAATGAGCAGTTCTTC
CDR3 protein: CASSFDRAGGNEQFF

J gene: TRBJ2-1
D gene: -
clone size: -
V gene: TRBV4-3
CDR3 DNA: TGCGCCAGCAGCCAAGACGGTCTCCCCACGTCCTACAATGAGCAGTTCTTC
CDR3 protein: CASSQDGLPTSYNEQFF

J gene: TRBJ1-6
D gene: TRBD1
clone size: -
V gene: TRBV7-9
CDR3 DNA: TGTGCCAGCAGCCCCCCCGGACAGGACATTTCACCCCTCCACTTT
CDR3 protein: CASSPPGQDISPLHF

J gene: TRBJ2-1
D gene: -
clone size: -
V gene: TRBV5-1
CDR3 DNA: TGCGCCAGCAGCTTGGCAGGATACGCCTCCTACAATGAGCAGTTCTTC
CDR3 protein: CASSLAGYASYNEQFF

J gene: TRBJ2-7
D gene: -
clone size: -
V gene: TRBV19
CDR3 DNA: TGTGCCAGTAGAGAACAGGGTCGCGCCTACGAGCAGTACTTC
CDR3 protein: CASREQGRAYEQYF

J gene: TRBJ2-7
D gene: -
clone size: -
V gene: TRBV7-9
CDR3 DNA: TGTGCCAGCAGCTTAAATCTACTTAGCTACGAGCAGTACTTC
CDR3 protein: CASSLNLLSYEQYF

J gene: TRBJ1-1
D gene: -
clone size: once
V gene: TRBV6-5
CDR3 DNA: TGTGCCAGCAGTACCGGGCTGAGAGGAATCTCTGAAGCTTTCTTT
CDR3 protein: CASSTGLRGISEAFF

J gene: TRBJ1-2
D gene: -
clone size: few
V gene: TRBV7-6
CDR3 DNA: TGTGCCAGCAGCCCCCGGTGGGGTCCGGTTGGCTACACCTTC
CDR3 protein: CASSPRWGPVGYTF

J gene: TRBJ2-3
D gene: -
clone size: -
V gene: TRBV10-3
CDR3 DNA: TGTGCCATCAGTGGACAAAACACAGATACGCAGTATTTT
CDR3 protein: CAISGQNTDTQYF

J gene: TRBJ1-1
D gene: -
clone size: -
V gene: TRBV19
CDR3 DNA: TGTGCCAGTAGTTGGACAGTCTTGAACACTGAAGCTTTCTTT
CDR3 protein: CASSWTVLNTEAFF

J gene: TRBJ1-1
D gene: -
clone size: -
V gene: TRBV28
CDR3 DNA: TGTGCCAGCAGGAGCGGGGGGCTCACTGAAGCTTTCTTT
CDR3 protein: CASRSGGLTEAFF

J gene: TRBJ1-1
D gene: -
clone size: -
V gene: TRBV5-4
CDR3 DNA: TGTGCCAGCACCTCAGGGATCCAGAACACTGAAGCTTTCTTT
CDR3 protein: CASTSGIQNTEAFF

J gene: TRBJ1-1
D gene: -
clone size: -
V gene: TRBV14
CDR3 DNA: TGTGCCAGCAGCCAAGTGGGACAGAACACTGAAGCTTTCTTT
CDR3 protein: CASSQVGQNTEAFF

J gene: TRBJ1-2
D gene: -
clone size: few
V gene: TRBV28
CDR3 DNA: TGTGCCAGCAGTTTCGGGCAGACTAACTATGGCTACACCTTC
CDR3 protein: CASSFGQTNYGYTF

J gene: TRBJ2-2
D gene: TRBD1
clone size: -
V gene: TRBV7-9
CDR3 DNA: TGTGCCAGCAGCTCCGGGACAGGGGGCATCGGGGAGCTGTTTTTT
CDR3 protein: CASSSGTGGIGELFF

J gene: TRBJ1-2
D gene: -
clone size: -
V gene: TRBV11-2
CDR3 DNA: TGTGCCAGCAGCCCAGGACCTCAGGGAGGCTACACCTTC
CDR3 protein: CASSPGPQGGYTF

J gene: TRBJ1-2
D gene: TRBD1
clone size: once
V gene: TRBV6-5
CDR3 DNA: TGTGCCAGCAGCACTCGGACAGGACACCCCGACTTC
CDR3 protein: CASSTRTGHPDF

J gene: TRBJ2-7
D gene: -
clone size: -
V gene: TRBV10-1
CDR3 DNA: TGCGCCAGCAGTGAGCAGGGGGGGGCCTACGAGCAGTACTTC
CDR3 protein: CASSEQGGAYEQYF

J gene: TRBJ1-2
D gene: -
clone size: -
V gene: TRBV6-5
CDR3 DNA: TGTGCCAGCAGCCAACAAGGGGATCTTTCCCTCGGCTACACCTTC
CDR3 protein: CASSQQGDLSLGYTF

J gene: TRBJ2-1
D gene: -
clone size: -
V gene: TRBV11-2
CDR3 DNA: TGTGCCAGCGGGAATTTTCTGAGCTCCTACAATGAGCAGTTCTTC
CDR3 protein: CASGNFLSSYNEQFF

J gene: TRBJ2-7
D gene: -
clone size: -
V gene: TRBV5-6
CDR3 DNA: TGTGCCAGCAGCTTGGTTTCCAGATACTACGAGCAGTACTTC
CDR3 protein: CASSLVSRYYEQYF

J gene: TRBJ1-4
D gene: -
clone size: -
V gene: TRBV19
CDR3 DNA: TGTGCCAGTAAACCGGCCCGAAGCCAGGTGAGCGAAAAACTGTTTTTT
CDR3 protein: CASKPARSQVSEKLFF

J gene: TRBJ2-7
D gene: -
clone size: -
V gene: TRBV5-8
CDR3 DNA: TGTGCCAGCAGCTTTGAGCAGTACTTC
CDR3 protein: CASSFEQYF

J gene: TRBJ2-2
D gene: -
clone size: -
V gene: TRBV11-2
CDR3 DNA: TGTGCCAGCAGCTCGCCGCGAAGGGGCGGGGAGCTGTTTTTT
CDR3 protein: CASSSPRRGGELFF

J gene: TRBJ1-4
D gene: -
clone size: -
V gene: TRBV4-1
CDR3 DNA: TGCGCCAGCAGCGCCTCTGGGGCAACTAATGAAAAACTGTTTTTT
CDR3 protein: CASSASGATNEKLFF

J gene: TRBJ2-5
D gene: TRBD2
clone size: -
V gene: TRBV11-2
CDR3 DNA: TGTGCCAGCAGCTTCAAAATGCGGGGGGGCCTCGAGACCCAGTACTTC
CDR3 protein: CASSFKMRGGLETQYF

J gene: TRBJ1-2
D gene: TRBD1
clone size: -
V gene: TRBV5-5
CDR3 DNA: TGTGCCAGCAGCTTCGTTACAGGGGGCGTTGGCTACACCTTC
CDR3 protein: CASSFVTGGVGYTF

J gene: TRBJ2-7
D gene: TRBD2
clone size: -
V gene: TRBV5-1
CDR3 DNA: TGCGCCAGCAGCTCACGACTAGCGGGGGACGTTTCCTACGAGCAGTACTTC
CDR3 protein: CASSSRLAGDVSYEQYF

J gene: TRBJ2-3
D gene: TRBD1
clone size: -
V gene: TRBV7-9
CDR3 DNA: TGTGCCAGCAGCTTAGGGGACAGGTCCACAGATACGCAGTATTTT
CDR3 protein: CASSLGDRSTDTQYF

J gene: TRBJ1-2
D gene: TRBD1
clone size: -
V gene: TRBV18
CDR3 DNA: TGTGCCAGCTCACCAACCTCCGGACAGGGGGCTCTGGAGGGCTACACCTTC
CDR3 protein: CASSPTSGQGALEGYTF

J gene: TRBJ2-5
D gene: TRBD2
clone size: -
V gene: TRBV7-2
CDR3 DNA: TGTGCCAGCAGCTTAGGGACTAGCGGGTTCCAAGAGACCCAGTACTTC
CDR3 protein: CASSLGTSGFQETQYF

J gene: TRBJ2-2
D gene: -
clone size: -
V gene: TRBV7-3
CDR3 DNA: TGTGCCAGCAGCTTACCCCAGGGGGGGGTCAACACCGGGGAGCTGTTTTTT
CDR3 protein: CASSLPQGGVNTGELFF

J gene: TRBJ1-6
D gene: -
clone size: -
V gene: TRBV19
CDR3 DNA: TGTGCCAGTAGTATGGAGGAGGCGTATAATTCACCCCTCCACTTT
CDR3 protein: CASSMEEAYNSPLHF

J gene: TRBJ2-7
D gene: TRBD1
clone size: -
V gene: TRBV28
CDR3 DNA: TGTGCCAGCACCGACACCGGGACAGGGTCCTACGAGCAGTACTTC
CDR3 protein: CASTDTGTGSYEQYF

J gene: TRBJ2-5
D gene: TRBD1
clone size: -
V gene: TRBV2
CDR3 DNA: TGTGCCAGCAGTAAGGGACAGGGGGGTGGAGAGACCCAGTACTTC
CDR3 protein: CASSKGQGGGETQYF

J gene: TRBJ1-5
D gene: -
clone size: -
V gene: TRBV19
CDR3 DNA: TGTGCCAGTAGTATAGGGGCAGGGAAAAAAAGCAATCAGCCCCAGCATTTT
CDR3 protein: CASSIGAGKKSNQPQHF

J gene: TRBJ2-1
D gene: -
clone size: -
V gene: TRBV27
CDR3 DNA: TGTGCCAGCAGTTCCATCCAGGGCTATGAGCAGTTCTTC
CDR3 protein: CASSSIQGYEQFF

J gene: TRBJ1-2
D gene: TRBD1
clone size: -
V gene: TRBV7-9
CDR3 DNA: TGTGCCAGCAGCCCCGGGACAGGGTGGATATACACCTTC
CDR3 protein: CASSPGTGWIYTF

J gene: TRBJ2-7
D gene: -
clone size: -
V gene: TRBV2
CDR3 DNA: TGTGCCAGCACGGTTTCTGCGGGGTACTACGAGCAGTACTTC
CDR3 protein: CASTVSAGYYEQYF